This record looks at one T cell receptor beta chain sequence and its context. The entry originates in a study of shared clonotypes between healthy human individuals. Data came from immunoSEQ multiplex PCR; TCRdb stores just in-frame clones and leaves some out. Among about 1 million clones, about 75% were seen once, and the ten largest hold 1.4%. The CDR3 is 12 amino acids. CDR1 SNHLY and CDR2 FYNNEI come from the germline V gene. Trimming left V 8 bases short and J 5 bases short, with 12 bases between. The source material was memory CD4+ T cells sorted from blood. Subset specified: CD45RA-negative fraction. The TCR sequence derives from a man aged 18-30 years in good health. J is TRBJ2-5 and V is TRBV2, with D perhaps TRBD1 (5 bases). The CDR3 nucleotides are TGTGCCAGCCAAGGGGTTCGGGAGACCCAGTACTTC. It yields the protein CASQGVRETQYF.